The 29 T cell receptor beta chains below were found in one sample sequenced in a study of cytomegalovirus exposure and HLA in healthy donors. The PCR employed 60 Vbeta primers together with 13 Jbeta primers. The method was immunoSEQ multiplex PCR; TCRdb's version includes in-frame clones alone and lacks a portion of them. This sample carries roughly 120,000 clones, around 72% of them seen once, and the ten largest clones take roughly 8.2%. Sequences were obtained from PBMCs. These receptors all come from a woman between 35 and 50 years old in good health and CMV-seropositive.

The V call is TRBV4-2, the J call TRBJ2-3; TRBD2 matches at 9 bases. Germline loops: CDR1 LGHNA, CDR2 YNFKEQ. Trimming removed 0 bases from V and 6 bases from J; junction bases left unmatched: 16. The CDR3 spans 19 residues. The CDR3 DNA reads TGTGCCAGCAGCCAAGAACCCAGCCGCCCTAGCGGGGCGGTGGATACGCAGTATTTT. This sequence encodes CASSQEPSRPSGAVDTQYF.

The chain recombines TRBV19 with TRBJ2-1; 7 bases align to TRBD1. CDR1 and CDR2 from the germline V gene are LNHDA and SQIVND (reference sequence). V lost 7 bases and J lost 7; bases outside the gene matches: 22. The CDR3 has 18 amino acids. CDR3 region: CASTLSFHTGTVMNEQFF. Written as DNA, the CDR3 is TGTGCCAGTACCCTCTCCTTTCATACCGGGACAGTGATGAATGAGCAGTTCTTC.

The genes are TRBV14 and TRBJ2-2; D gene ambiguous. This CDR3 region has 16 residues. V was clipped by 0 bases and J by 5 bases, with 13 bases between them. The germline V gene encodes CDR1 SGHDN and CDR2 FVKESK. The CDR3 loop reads CASSQDRGLFTGELFF. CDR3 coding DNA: TGTGCCAGCAGCCAAGATCGTGGGCTTTTTACCGGGGAGCTGTTTTTT.

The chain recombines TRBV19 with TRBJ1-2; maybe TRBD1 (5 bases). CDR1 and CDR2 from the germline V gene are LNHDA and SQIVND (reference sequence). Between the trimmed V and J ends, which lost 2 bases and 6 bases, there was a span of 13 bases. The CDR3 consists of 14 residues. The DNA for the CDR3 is TGTGCCAGTAGTATAAGCGGGCAGGGAAATGGCTACACCTTC. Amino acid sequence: CASSISGQGNGYTF.

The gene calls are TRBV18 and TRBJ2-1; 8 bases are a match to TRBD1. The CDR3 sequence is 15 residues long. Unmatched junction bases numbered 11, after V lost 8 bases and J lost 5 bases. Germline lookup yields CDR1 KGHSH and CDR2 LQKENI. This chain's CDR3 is CASAGQGASDNEQFF. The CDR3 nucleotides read TGTGCCAGCGCAGGCCAGGGGGCGAGCGACAATGAGCAGTTCTTC.

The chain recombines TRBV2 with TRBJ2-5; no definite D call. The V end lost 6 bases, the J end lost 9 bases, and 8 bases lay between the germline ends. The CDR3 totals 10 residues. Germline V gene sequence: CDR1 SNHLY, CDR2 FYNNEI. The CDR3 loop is CASSLVAQYF. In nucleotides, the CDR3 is TGTGCCAGCAGCTTGGTAGCCCAGTACTTC. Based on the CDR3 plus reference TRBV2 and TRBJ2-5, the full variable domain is EPEVTQTPSHQVTQMGQEVILRCVPISNHLYFYWYRQILGQKVEFLVSFYNNEISEKSEIFDDQFSVERPDGSNFTLKIRSTKLEDSAMYFCASSLVAQYFGPGTRLLVL.

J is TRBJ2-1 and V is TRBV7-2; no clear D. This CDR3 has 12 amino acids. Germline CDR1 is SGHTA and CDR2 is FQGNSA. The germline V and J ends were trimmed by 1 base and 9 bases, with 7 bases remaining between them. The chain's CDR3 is CASSLGIGEQFF. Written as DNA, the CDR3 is TGTGCCAGCAGCTTAGGCATCGGTGAGCAGTTCTTC. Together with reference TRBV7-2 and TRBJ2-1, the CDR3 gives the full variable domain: GAGVSQSPSNKVTEKGKDVELRCDPISGHTALYWYRQSLGQGLEFLIYFQGNSAPDKSGLPSDRFSAERTGGSVSTLTIQRTQQEDSAVYLCASSLGIGEQFFGPGTRLTVL.

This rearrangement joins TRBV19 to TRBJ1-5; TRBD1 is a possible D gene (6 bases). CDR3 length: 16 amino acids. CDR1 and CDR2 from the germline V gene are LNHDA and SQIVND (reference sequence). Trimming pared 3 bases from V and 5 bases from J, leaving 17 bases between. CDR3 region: CASSIVRGTRDQPQHF. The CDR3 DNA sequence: TGTGCCAGTAGTATCGTAAGGGGGACGAGGGATCAGCCCCAGCATTTT.

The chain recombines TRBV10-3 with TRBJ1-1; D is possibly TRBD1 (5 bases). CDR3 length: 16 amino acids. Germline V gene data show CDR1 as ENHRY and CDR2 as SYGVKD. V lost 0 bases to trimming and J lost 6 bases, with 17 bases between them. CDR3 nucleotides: TGTGCCATCAGTGAGTCGTGGGGGGAGAGGAGCGCTGAAGCTTTCTTT. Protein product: CAISESWGERSAEAFF.

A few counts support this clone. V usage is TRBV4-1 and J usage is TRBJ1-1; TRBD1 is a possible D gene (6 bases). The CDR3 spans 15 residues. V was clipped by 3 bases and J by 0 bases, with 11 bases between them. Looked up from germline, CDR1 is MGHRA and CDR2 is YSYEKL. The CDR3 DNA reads TGCGCCAGCAGCCAGAAGACAGGACTGAACACTGAAGCTTTCTTT. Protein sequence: CASSQKTGLNTEAFF.

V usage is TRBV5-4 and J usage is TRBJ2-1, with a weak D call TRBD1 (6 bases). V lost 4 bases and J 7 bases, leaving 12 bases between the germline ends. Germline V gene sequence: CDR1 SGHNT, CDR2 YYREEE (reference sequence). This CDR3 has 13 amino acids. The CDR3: CASSRGGLNEQFF. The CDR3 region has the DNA TGTGCCAGCAGCCGAGGGGGTCTAAATGAGCAGTTCTTC.

The CDR3 DNA is TGTGCCAGCAGCTTCTCAGGGGCCCATGAAAAACTGTTTTTT. Protein sequence: CASSFSGAHEKLFF. V usage is TRBV7-2 and J usage is TRBJ1-4; a possible D gene is TRBD1 (6 bases). CDR3 length equals 14 residues. CDR1 and CDR2 (germline): SGHTA, FQGNSA. Trimming shortened V by 3 bases and J by 6 bases, and 11 bases separated the two germline ends.

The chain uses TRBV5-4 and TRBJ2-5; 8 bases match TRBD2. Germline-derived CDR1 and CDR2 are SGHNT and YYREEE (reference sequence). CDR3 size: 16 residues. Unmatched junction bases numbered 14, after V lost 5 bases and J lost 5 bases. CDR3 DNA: TGTGCCAGCAGTCGGCTCGGGGGGGAAAAAATGGAGACCCAGTACTTC. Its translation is CASSRLGGEKMETQYF.

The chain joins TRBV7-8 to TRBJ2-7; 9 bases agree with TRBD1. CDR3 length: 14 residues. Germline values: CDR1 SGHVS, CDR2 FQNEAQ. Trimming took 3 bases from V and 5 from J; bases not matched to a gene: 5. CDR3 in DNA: TGTGCCAGCAGCTTCCGGGACAGGGTTAACGAGCAGTACTTC. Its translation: CASSFRDRVNEQYF.

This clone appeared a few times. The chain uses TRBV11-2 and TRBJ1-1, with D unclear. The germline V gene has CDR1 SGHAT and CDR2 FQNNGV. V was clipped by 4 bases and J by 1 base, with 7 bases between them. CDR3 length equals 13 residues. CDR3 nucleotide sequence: TGTGCCAGCAGCTACACAAAGAACACTGAAGCTTTCTTT. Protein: CASSYTKNTEAFF.

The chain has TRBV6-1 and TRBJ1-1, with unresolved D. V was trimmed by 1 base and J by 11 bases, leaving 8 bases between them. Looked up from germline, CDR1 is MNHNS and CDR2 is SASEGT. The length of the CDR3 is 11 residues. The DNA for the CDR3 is TGTGCCAGCAGTGAAGGTAGAGAGGCTTTCTTT. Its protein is CASSEGREAFF.

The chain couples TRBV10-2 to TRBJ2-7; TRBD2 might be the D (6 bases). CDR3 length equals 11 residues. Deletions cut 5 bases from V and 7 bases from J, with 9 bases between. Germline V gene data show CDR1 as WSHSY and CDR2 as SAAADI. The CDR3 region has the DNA TGCGCCAGCAGTCAGGGAGGAGAGCAGTACTTC. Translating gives CASSQGGEQYF.

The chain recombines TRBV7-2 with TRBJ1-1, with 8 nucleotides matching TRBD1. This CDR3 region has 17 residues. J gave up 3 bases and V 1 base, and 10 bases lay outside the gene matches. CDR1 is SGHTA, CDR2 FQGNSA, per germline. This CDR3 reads CASSLGPQGAGDTEAFF. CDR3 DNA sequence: TGTGCCAGCAGCTTAGGCCCCCAGGGGGCCGGGGACACTGAAGCTTTCTTT. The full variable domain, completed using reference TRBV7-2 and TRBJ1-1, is GAGVSQSPSNKVTEKGKDVELRCDPISGHTALYWYRQSLGQGLEFLIYFQGNSAPDKSGLPSDRFSAERTGGSVSTLTIQRTQQEDSAVYLCASSLGPQGAGDTEAFFGQGTRLTVV.

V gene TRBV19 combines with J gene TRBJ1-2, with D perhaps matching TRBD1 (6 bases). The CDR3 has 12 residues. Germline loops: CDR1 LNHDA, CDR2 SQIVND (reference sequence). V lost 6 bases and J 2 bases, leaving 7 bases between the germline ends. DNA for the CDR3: TGTGCCAGTAGCGGACAGAACTATGGCTACACCTTC. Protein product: CASSGQNYGYTF.

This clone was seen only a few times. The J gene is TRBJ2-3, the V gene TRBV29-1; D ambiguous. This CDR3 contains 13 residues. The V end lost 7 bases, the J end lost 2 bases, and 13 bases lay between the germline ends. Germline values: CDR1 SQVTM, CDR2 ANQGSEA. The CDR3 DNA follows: TGCAGCGCAGACCTGGGCCACACAGATACGCAGTATTTT. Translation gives CSADLGHTDTQYF.

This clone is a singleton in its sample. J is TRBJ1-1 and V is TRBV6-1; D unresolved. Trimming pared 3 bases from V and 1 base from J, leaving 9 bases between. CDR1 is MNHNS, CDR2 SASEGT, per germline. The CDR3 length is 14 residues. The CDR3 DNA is TGTGCCAGCAGTGAGCTTGCGCAGAACACTGAAGCTTTCTTT. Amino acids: CASSELAQNTEAFF.

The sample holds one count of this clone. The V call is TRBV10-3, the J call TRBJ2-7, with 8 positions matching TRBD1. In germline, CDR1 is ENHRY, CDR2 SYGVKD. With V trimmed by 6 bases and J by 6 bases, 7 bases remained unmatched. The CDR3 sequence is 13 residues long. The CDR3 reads CAISRGQESEQYF. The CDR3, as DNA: TGTGCCATCAGCAGGGGGCAGGAATCCGAGCAGTACTTC.

The CDR3 DNA reads TGTGCCAGCAGCTTATCAGGGCTGGGGAATTCACCCCTCCACTTT. Its translation: CASSLSGLGNSPLHF. The chain employs TRBV7-2 and TRBJ1-6, with D tentatively TRBD1 (5 bases). From germline, CDR1 is SGHTA and CDR2 FQGNSA. This CDR3 has 15 amino acids. V lost 2 bases and J lost 7, with 12 bases in between. The variable domain in full, completed from reference TRBV7-2 and TRBJ1-6, reads GAGVSQSPSNKVTEKGKDVELRCDPISGHTALYWYRQSLGQGLEFLIYFQGNSAPDKSGLPSDRFSAERTGGSVSTLTIQRTQQEDSAVYLCASSLSGLGNSPLHFGNGTRLTVT.

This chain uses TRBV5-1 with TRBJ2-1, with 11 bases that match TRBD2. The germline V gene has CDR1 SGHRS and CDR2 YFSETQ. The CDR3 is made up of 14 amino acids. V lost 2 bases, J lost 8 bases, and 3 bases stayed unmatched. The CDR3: CASSFSGGAYEQFF. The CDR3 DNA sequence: TGCGCCAGCAGCTTTAGCGGGGGGGCCTATGAGCAGTTCTTC.

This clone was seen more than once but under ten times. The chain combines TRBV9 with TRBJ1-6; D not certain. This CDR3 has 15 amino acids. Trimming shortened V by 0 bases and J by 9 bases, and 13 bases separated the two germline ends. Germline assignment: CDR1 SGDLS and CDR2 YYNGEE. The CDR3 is CASSVGAPAGSPLHF. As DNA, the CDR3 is TGTGCCAGCAGCGTAGGTGCTCCGGCGGGTTCACCCCTCCACTTT. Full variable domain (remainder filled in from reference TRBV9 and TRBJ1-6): DSGVTQTPKHLITATGQRVTLRCSPRSGDLSVYWYQQSLDQGLQFLIQYYNGEERAKGNILERFSAQQFPDLHSELNLSSLELGDSALYFCASSVGAPAGSPLHFGNGTRLTVT.

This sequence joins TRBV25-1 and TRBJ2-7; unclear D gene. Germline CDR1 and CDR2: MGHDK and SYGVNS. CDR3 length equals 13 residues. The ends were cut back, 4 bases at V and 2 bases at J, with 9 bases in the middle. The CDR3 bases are TGTGCCAGCAGTGGAGTCATTCCCTACGAGCAGTACTTC. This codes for CASSGVIPYEQYF.

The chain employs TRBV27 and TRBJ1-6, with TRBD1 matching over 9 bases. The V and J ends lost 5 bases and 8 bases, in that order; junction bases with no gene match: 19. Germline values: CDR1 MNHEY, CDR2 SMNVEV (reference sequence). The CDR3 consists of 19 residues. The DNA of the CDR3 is TGTGCCAGCAGTGCAGAACGACAGGGGGGTCGTCGTATTTATTCACCCCTCCACTTT. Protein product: CASSAERQGGRRIYSPLHF.

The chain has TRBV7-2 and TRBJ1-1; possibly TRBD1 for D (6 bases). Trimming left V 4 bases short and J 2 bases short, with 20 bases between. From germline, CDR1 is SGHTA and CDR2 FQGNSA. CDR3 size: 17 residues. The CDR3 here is CASSSTSSGQLNTEAFF. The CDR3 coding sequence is TGTGCCAGCAGCTCAACGTCATCTGGACAGCTCAACACTGAAGCTTTCTTT.

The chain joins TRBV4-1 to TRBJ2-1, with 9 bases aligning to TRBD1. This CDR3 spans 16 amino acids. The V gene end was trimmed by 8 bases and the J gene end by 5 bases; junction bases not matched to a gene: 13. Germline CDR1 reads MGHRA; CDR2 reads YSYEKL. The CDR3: CASDRTGDVYDNEQFF. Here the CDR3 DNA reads TGCGCCAGCGACAGGACAGGGGATGTCTACGACAATGAGCAGTTCTTC.